This TCR beta chain was recorded in a study of tumor-infiltrating lymphocytes in oesophageal squamous cell carcinoma. TCRdb processed the PCR reads anew with MiXCR; each CDR3 protein has one entry. The sample carries 24,000 or so distinct CDR3 sequences, 35% to 45% recorded once. The CDR3 covers 15 residues. Germline V gene sequence: CDR1 MGHRA, CDR2 YSYEKL. V lost 5 bases and J lost 4, with 17 bases in between. This clonotype was seen repeatedly, ten times or more. Sequencing was carried out using esophageal tumor tissue. This TCR came from a male donor with esophageal squamous cell carcinoma. The chain has TRBV4-1 and TRBJ2-5; TRBD2 might be the D (5 bases). The CDR3 spells CASSSSGMTLETQYF. CDR3 nucleotide sequence: TGCGCCAGCAGCTCATCCGGGATGACACTAGAGACCCAGTACTTC.